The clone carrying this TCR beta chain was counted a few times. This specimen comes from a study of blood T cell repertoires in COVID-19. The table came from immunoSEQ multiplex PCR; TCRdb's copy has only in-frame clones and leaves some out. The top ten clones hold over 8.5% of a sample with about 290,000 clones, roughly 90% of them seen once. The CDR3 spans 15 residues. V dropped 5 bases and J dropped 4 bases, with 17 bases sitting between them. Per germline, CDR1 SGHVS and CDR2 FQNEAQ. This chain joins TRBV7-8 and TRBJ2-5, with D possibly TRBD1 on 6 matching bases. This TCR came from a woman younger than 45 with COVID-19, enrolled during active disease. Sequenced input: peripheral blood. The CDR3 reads CASSPNFPRGETQYF. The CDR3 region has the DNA TGTGCCAGCAGCCCGAACTTCCCCAGGGGAGAGACCCAGTACTTC. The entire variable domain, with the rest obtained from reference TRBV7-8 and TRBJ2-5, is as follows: GAGVSQSPRYKVAKRGQDVALRCDPISGHVSLFWYQQALGQGPEFLTYFQNEAQLDKSGLPSDRFFAERPEGSVSTLKIQRTQQEDSAVYLCASSPNFPRGETQYFGPGTRLLVL.